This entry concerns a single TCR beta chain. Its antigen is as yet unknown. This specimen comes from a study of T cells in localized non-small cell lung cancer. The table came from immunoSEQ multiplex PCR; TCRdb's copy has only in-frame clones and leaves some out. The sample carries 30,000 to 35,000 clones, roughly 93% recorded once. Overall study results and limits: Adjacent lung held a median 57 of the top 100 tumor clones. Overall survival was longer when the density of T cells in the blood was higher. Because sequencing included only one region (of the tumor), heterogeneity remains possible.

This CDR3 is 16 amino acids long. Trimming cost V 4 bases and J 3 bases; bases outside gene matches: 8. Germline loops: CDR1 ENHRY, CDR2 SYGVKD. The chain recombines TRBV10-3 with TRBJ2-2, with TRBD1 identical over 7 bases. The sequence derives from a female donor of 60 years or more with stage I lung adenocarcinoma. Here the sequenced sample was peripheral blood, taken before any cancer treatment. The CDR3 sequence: CAISGAGTAYTGELFF. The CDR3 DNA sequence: TGTGCCATCAGTGGCGCCGGGACAGCCTACACCGGGGAGCTGTTTTTT.